The 27 T cell receptor beta chains listed next were all sequenced from one sample in a study of OX40 agonist ivuxolimab in advanced cancers. Repertoires were generated with immunoSEQ multiplex PCR, while TCRdb's copy carries only in-frame clones and drops some. This repertoire shows roughly 56,000 clones, roughly 84% found once; its top ten account for 4.7%. Sequenced material: CD4+ or CD8+ T cells sorted from blood, taken in a trial of the OX40 agonist ivuxolimab. These receptors came from an adult with an advanced solid tumor such as melanoma, head and neck, liver or kidney cancer.

This rearrangement joins TRBV5-1 to TRBJ1-2, with 7 bases fitting TRBD1. This CDR3 has 15 amino acids. Germline trimming cut 6 bases from V and 8 bases from J; bases unmatched to any gene: 16. The germline V gene encodes CDR1 SGHRS and CDR2 YFSETQ. CDR3 loop: CASKETSRGRWGYTF. CDR3 in DNA: TGCGCCAGCAAGGAGACTTCGAGGGGGCGTTGGGGCTACACCTTC.

This clone was detected only once. The chain couples TRBV28 to TRBJ1-3; possibly TRBD1 for D (6 bases). CDR1 MDHEN and CDR2 SYDVKM come from the germline V gene. Trimming removed 8 bases at V and 4 bases at J, with 15 bases between. CDR3 length: 14 residues. The CDR3 DNA follows: TGTGCCAGCGTACCGGGGGGGGCCGGAAACACCATATATTTT. It codes for CASVPGGAGNTIYF.

The rearrangement uses TRBV7-9 and TRBJ1-1; 9 positions agree with TRBD1. Germline loops: CDR1 SEHNR, CDR2 FQNEAQ (reference sequence). V dropped 11 bases and J dropped 1; count of bases not matched to a gene: 14. The CDR3 is 16 amino acids. DNA for the CDR3: TGTGCCGCCCGCAGCGCCGGGACAGGGAGGAACACTGAAGCTTTCTTT. Protein product: CAARSAGTGRNTEAFF.

V is TRBV7-2 and J is TRBJ1-5; D remains ambiguous. Trimming cost V 4 bases and J 5 bases, with 9 bases left between them. The CDR3 is 13 amino acids. CDR1 is SGHTA and CDR2 is FQGNSA in the germline V gene. The CDR3 reads CASSWAEDQPQHF. In nucleotides, the CDR3 is TGTGCCAGCAGCTGGGCGGAGGATCAGCCCCAGCATTTT. The whole variable domain, filled in from reference TRBV7-2 and TRBJ1-5, reads GAGVSQSPSNKVTEKGKDVELRCDPISGHTALYWYRQSLGQGLEFLIYFQGNSAPDKSGLPSDRFSAERTGGSVSTLTIQRTQQEDSAVYLCASSWAEDQPQHFGDGTRLSIL.

This sequence joins TRBV27 and TRBJ2-1; D is tentatively TRBD1 or TRBD2 (5 bases each). Trimming pared 5 bases from V and 4 bases from J, leaving 15 bases between. This CDR3 comprises 15 residues. Per germline, CDR1 MNHEY and CDR2 SMNVEV (reference sequence). In nucleotides, the CDR3 is TGTGCCAGCAGTCCCAATGGGACCCGTTACAATGAGCAGTTCTTC. Protein: CASSPNGTRYNEQFF.

Only a few counts were recorded for this clone. This rearrangement joins TRBV11-2 to TRBJ1-5; D gene uncertain. The CDR3 consists of 13 residues. From germline, CDR1 is SGHAT and CDR2 FQNNGV. With 0 bases removed from V and 6 bases from J, the gap between germline ends came to 6 bases. The CDR3 loop is CASSLDLGQPQHF. The CDR3 region has the DNA TGTGCCAGCAGCTTAGATCTGGGTCAGCCCCAGCATTTT.

This sequence joins TRBV7-9 and TRBJ2-7; D possibly corresponds to TRBD1 (6 bases). The CDR3 length is 14 residues. The V gene's germline CDR1 is SEHNR and CDR2 FQNEAQ (reference sequence). The germline V and J ends were trimmed by 3 bases and 3 bases, with 12 bases remaining between them. The CDR3 loop reads CASSLGARSYEQYF. In nucleotides, the CDR3 is TGTGCCAGCAGCTTGGGGGCGCGAAGCTACGAGCAGTACTTC.

The gene calls are TRBV10-3 and TRBJ2-1; 10 bases fit TRBD2. J gave up 8 bases and V 4 bases, and 11 bases lay outside the gene matches. This CDR3 is 16 amino acids long. Germline lookup yields CDR1 ENHRY and CDR2 SYGVKD. The CDR3 protein is CAISALSSGRLDEQFF. CDR3 DNA sequence: TGTGCCATCAGTGCCCTCTCTAGCGGGAGACTTGATGAGCAGTTCTTC.

The chain recombines TRBV30 with TRBJ2-6; no clear D gene. CDR3 length: 13 amino acids. V lost 6 bases and J 1 base, leaving 7 bases between the germline ends. Germline values: CDR1 GTSNPN, CDR2 SVGIG (reference sequence). The CDR3 region is CACSPSGANVLTF. The CDR3 coding sequence is TGTGCCTGTTCCCCGTCTGGGGCCAACGTCCTGACTTTC.

The chain has TRBV5-5 and TRBJ1-5, with unresolved D. This CDR3 is 15 amino acids long. Germline values: CDR1 SGHKS, CDR2 YYEKEE (reference sequence). The V gene lost 5 bases and the J gene lost 0 bases, with 12 bases spanning the gap. The CDR3 sequence is CASSPDGNSNQPQHF. The DNA of the CDR3 is TGTGCCAGCAGTCCGGACGGAAATAGCAATCAGCCCCAGCATTTT.

The V gene is TRBV2, the J gene TRBJ2-5; 7 positions agree with TRBD1. The CDR3 has 15 amino acids. The trim removed 2 bases at V and 2 bases at J, leaving 5 bases unmatched. CDR1 is SNHLY, CDR2 FYNNEI, per germline. CDR3 sequence reads: CASSERGPRQETQYF. The CDR3 region has the DNA TGTGCCAGCAGTGAAAGGGGGCCCAGACAAGAGACCCAGTACTTC.

The chain joins TRBV7-2 to TRBJ1-2; weak D call: TRBD1 (5 bases). The V and J ends lost 8 bases and 5 bases respectively, with 12 bases between them. The germline V gene has CDR1 SGHTA and CDR2 FQGNSA. The CDR3 totals 12 residues. CDR3 residues: CASSGTEYGYTF. The CDR3 nucleotides are TGTGCCAGCTCGGGGACGGAATATGGCTACACCTTC.

V is TRBV19 and J is TRBJ1-5; 11 positions match TRBD1. V lost 6 bases, J lost 4 bases, and 2 bases stayed unmatched. CDR1 is LNHDA, CDR2 SQIVND, per germline (reference sequence). The CDR3 is 14 residues long. CDR3 DNA sequence: TGTGCCAGTAGCCGGGACAGGGGGAATCAGCCCCAGCATTTT. This encodes CASSRDRGNQPQHF.

The chain combines TRBV7-2 with TRBJ2-2; tentatively, D is TRBD1 or TRBD2 (5 bases each). This CDR3 has 15 residues. Trimming took 5 bases from V and 0 from J, leaving 10 bases between them. Germline loops: CDR1 SGHTA, CDR2 FQGNSA. The CDR3 coding sequence is TGTGCCAGCAGCAAGGGACCGGCGAACACCGGGGAGCTGTTTTTT. Its protein product is CASSKGPANTGELFF.

The chain links TRBV19 to TRBJ1-4; 10 bases agree with TRBD1. J lost 8 bases, V lost 2 bases, and 8 bases had no gene match. CDR1 is LNHDA and CDR2 is SQIVND in the germline V gene (reference sequence). The CDR3 extends over 16 amino acids. The CDR3 region has the DNA TGTGCCAGTAGTATACCCCTACCGGGACAGGGGGAAAAACTGTTTTTT. Translated, it gives CASSIPLPGQGEKLFF.

This clone was recorded once. The J gene is TRBJ1-2, the V gene TRBV28; D is undetermined. Per germline, CDR1 MDHEN and CDR2 SYDVKM. Trimming took 6 bases from V and 4 from J, leaving 6 bases between them. The CDR3 is 11 residues long. CDR3 amino acids: CASSHTYGYTF. Written as DNA, the CDR3 is TGTGCCAGCAGCCACACCTATGGCTACACCTTC.

This chain uses TRBV5-1 with TRBJ2-6; no clear D. The CDR3 covers 17 residues. V lost 0 bases to trimming and J lost 0 bases, with 10 bases between them. The germline V gene has CDR1 SGHRS and CDR2 YFSETQ. The CDR3 sequence: CASSLGPRSSGANVLTF. The CDR3 DNA sequence: TGCGCCAGCAGCTTGGGACCACGGAGCTCTGGGGCCAACGTCCTGACTTTC.

V usage is TRBV6-5 and J usage is TRBJ1-1; no clear D gene. The CDR3 runs 15 residues. Trimming pared 2 bases from V and 2 bases from J, leaving 12 bases between. Germline lookup yields CDR1 MNHEY and CDR2 SVGAGI. CDR3 sequence: CASSYGRIGNTEAFF. In nucleotides, the CDR3 is TGTGCCAGCAGTTACGGAAGGATAGGAAACACTGAAGCTTTCTTT.

This sequence joins TRBV18 and TRBJ2-7, with a tentative D call TRBD1 (5 bases). From germline, CDR1 is KGHSH and CDR2 LQKENI. This CDR3 is built from 14 residues. V gave up 3 bases and J gave up 3 bases, with 12 bases separating them. This CDR3 reads CASSPGAGGYEQYF. CDR3 DNA: TGTGCCAGCTCACCTGGGGCCGGCGGCTACGAGCAGTACTTC.

The chain is built from TRBV19 and TRBJ2-3, with a possible D match to TRBD1 (6 bases). The CDR3 is 15 amino acids. The germline V and J ends were trimmed by 2 bases and 4 bases, with 13 bases remaining between them. The germline CDR1 and CDR2 sequences are LNHDA and SQIVND (reference sequence). The CDR3 coding sequence is TGTGCCAGTAGTATAAGTGGGGGCTGGGCAGATACGCAGTATTTT. Translated, it gives CASSISGGWADTQYF.

CDR3 DNA sequence: TGTGCCACCAGCAGAGTTGGAGAGCGGGAGGACTACGAGCAGTACTTC. This encodes CATSRVGEREDYEQYF. V usage is TRBV15 and J usage is TRBJ2-7, with 9 positions matching TRBD2. CDR3 length: 16 residues. V shed 1 base, J shed 3 bases, and the junction held 7 bases outside the gene matches. Looked up from germline, CDR1 is LNHNV and CDR2 is YYDKDF (reference sequence).

Comments on this clone: At one of its ends the junction is not consistent with the germline gene, which may arise from a read error. The chain's CDR3 is CASSRRTGEETQYF. The CDR3 bases are TGTGCTAGCAGCAGACGGACAGGGGAAGAGACCCAGTACTTC. The V call is TRBV7-7, the J call TRBJ2-5, with 9 bases identical to TRBD1. CDR1 and CDR2 (germline): SSHAT, FNYEAQ (reference sequence). The CDR3 covers 14 residues.

This clone was detected once. The chain couples TRBV10-2 to TRBJ2-1; TRBD1 might be the D (5 bases). This CDR3 is built from 16 residues. Trimming removed 5 bases at V and 0 bases at J, with 14 bases between. In germline, CDR1 is WSHSY, CDR2 SAAADI. The CDR3 DNA reads TGCGCCAGCAGTCTCCTCCAGGGCCCCTCCTACAATGAGCAGTTCTTC. This codes for CASSLLQGPSYNEQFF.

The chain links TRBV10-2 to TRBJ2-7, with 8 bases matching TRBD1. Trimming removed 6 bases from V and 6 bases from J; junction bases left unmatched: 10. This CDR3 has 14 residues. Germline V CDR1 and CDR2: WSHSY, SAAADI. The CDR3 bases are TGCGCCAGCAGCGCTAGGACAGGGAGCAGCGAGCAGTACTTC. Translation gives CASSARTGSSEQYF.

V gene TRBV7-9 combines with J gene TRBJ2-3; D possibly matches TRBD1 or TRBD2 (5 bases each). V dropped 5 bases and J dropped 4 bases, with 16 bases sitting between them. Germline V gene sequence: CDR1 SEHNR, CDR2 FQNEAQ (reference sequence). The CDR3 has 15 amino acids. The CDR3: CASSLGDGTADTQYF. The CDR3 coding sequence is TGTGCCAGCAGCCTAGGGGACGGGACGGCAGATACGCAGTATTTT. Full variable domain (rest looked up from reference TRBV7-9 and TRBJ2-3): DTGVSQNPRHKITKRGQNVTFRCDPISEHNRLYWYRQTLGQGPEFLTYFQNEAQLEKSRLLSDRFSAERPKGSFSTLEIQRTEQGDSAMYLCASSLGDGTADTQYFGPGTRLTVL.

The CDR3 region is CASSLRDRVFNEQFF. In DNA form, the CDR3 reads TGCGCCAGCAGCTTGAGGGACAGGGTATTCAATGAGCAGTTCTTC. The chain links TRBV5-1 to TRBJ2-1, with 9 bases fitting TRBD1. With V trimmed by 1 base and J by 6 bases, 5 bases remained unmatched. This CDR3 is built from 15 residues. CDR1 and CDR2 (germline): SGHRS, YFSETQ. The full variable domain, completed using reference TRBV5-1 and TRBJ2-1, is KAGVTQTPRYLIKTRGQQVTLSCSPISGHRSVSWYQQTPGQGLQFLFEYFSETQRNKGNFPGRFSGRQFSNSRSEMNVSTLELGDSALYLCASSLRDRVFNEQFFGPGTRLTVL.

The V call is TRBV19, the J call TRBJ2-1; unclear D gene. V was clipped by 1 base and J by 9 bases, with 7 bases between them. The germline gives CDR1 LNHDA, CDR2 SQIVND (reference sequence). The CDR3 is 12 residues long. For the CDR3, the DNA is TGTGCCAGTAGTATAGTGCCTGCTGAGCAGTTCTTC. Its translation is CASSIVPAEQFF. Supplemented by reference TRBV19 and TRBJ2-1, the full variable domain reads DGGITQSPKYLFRKEGQNVTLSCEQNLNHDAMYWYRQDPGQGLRLIYYSQIVNDFQKGDIAEGYSVSREKKESFPLTVTSAQKNPTAFYLCASSIVPAEQFFGPGTRLTVL.